The T cell receptor (beta chain) described here comes from a study of T cell changes during pregnancy in multiple sclerosis. Looked up from germline, CDR1 is SNHLY and CDR2 is FYNNEI. J lost 4 bases, V lost 4 bases, and 3 bases had no gene match. The CDR3 totals 15 residues. Method: immunoSEQ multiplex PCR; TCRdb's copy keeps in-frame clones and lacks some. The data hold 95,000 to 100,000 clones, with 91% observed a single time. Sequenced material: peripheral blood, taken in the second trimester of pregnancy. The genes are TRBV2 and TRBJ2-1; 11 bases are shared with TRBD2. The TCR comes from a female donor with multiple sclerosis, enrolled in a pregnancy study. The CDR3 bases are TGTGCCAGCAGTGTACTAGCGGGAGTTTACAATGAGCAGTTCTTC. The encoded protein is CASSVLAGVYNEQFF.